These T cell receptor beta chains were read from a single sample in a study of cytomegalovirus exposure and HLA in healthy donors. Some clones are missing from TCRdb's copy, which holds only in-frame ones; the method was immunoSEQ multiplex PCR. This repertoire comprises about 40,000 clones; its ten largest clones make up about 6%. Material: PBMCs. The receptors were sampled from a human donor in good health. Both conserved end residues are trimmed from each CDR3. Fields, in order: J gene, V gene, CDR3 protein.

TRBJ2-1 TRBV4-1 ASSQDLGQGVSYNEQF
TRBJ2-1 TRBV19 ASNPRGLSSYNEQF
TRBJ2-5 TRBV28 ASSKSGQETQY
TRBJ1-1 TRBV6-1 ASRGQLNTEAF
TRBJ1-5 TRBV19 ASSTGQGRNNQPQH
TRBJ1-1 TRBV5-1 ASSPLGGMNTEAF
TRBJ2-5 TRBV7-9 ASSLGSRTQY
TRBJ2-3 TRBV7-2 ASSRGLAADSTDTQY
TRBJ2-5 TRBV5-1 ASRSGTGKETQY
TRBJ2-1 TRBV4-1 ASSHPLAGGRNEQF
TRBJ2-3 TRBV28 AGAGDRTDTQY
TRBJ1-2 TRBV9 ASSLRGGGGYT
TRBJ1-1 TRBV5-6 ASSSGPRGGMNTEAF
TRBJ1-2 TRBV4-2 ASSQDSSTGTGNYGYT
TRBJ2-7 TRBV5-1 ASSLEPTYEQY
TRBJ2-7 TRBV11-1 ASSRGDRGYEQY
TRBJ1-1 TRBV19 ATGQTMNTEAF
TRBJ1-2 TRBV6-1 ASSTRTGVAYGYT
TRBJ2-3 TRBV29-1 SVEAGLAQADTQY
TRBJ1-4 TRBV10-2 ASKDLGRGDDEKLF
TRBJ1-4 TRBV14 ASSQVRGEKLF
TRBJ1-2 TRBV18 ASSPDRPRDYGYT
TRBJ2-7 TRBV7-2 ASSSRKGTYEQY
TRBJ2-3 TRBV5-6 ASSLFGLGDTQY
TRBJ1-1 TRBV5-8 AGRGGRSTEAF
TRBJ1-1 TRBV30 AWGISVTEDF
TRBJ1-6 TRBV28 ASSPGLGGSPLH
TRBJ2-7 TRBV5-4 ASRREGGRNEQY
TRBJ1-1 TRBV5-6 ASSLATTTEAF
TRBJ1-3 TRBV10-2 ASSSDTSGNTIY
TRBJ1-5 TRBV27 ASSFWGVGGQPQH
TRBJ2-7 TRBV27 ASSLAGVRAEQY
TRBJ2-7 TRBV28 ASREEGENYSYEQY
TRBJ1-2 TRBV14 ASSQLGQGDVGYT
TRBJ2-7 TRBV5-1 ASSNGQGGEEQY
TRBJ1-1 TRBV18 ASSPRGTPGNTEAF
TRBJ2-3 TRBV7-3 ASSVPGLAGGRDTQY
TRBJ2-1 TRBV2 ASSGGRGGPGLF
TRBJ1-5 TRBV28 ASSTRTGVQPQH
- TRBV30 AWNARQGTYEQY
TRBJ1-1 TRBV18 ASSPGTGMNTEAF
TRBJ1-5 TRBV30 AWSVGQGDQPQH